This T cell receptor beta chain was recorded in a study of T cell repertoires in cytomegalovirus infection. In the study overall: As its CMV epitopes, the study selected recently identified HLA-C-restricted and well-studied HLA-B-restricted targets. Matching HLA type and CMV infection were both indicated by public TCR beta signatures.

TCRdb reprocessed the reads with MiXCR, giving one entry per CDR3 protein. In the table there are about 310,000 distinct CDR3 sequences, roughly 25% of which are singletons. As for this clonotype: What it recognizes is unknown.

Germline V gene lookup returns CDR1 MDHEN and CDR2 SYDVKM. This CDR3 is 21 amino acids long. V lost 2 bases to trimming and J lost 1 base, with 30 bases between them. The origin of this receptor is a human donor in good health (CMV status not recorded). Some clones in this sample may be carry-over from other donors' samples. The source was cultured PBMCs, collected from culture after CMV antigen stimulation. V usage is TRBV28 and J usage is TRBJ2-7, with unresolved D. DNA for the CDR3: TGTGCCAGCAGTTTACGGGTCCGGGTTCAACCCCGCATCTACCTTTCCTACGAGCAGTACTTC. The encoded protein is CASSLRVRVQPRIYLSYEQYF. Full variable domain (remainder filled in from reference TRBV28 and TRBJ2-7): DVKVTQSSRYLVKRTGEKVFLECVQDMDHENMFWYRQDPGLGLRLIYFSYDVKMKEKGDIPEGYSVSREKKERFSLILESASTNQTSMYLCASSLRVRVQPRIYLSYEQYFGPGTRLTVT.